Detailed here is one TCR beta chain. The participants were between roughly 18 and 90 years old and came from 24 US areas. The data originate from a study of blood T cell repertoires in COVID-19. The wider study: Samples of COVID-19 (acute and convalescent) were obtained from the United States, Italy and Spain. In each case, the material was cDNA or gDNA derived from T cells, B-cell-depleted T cells, or PBMCs.

The CDR3 contains 18 residues. Germline loops: CDR1 SEHNR, CDR2 FQNEAQ (reference sequence). Unmatched junction bases numbered 12, after V lost 5 bases and J lost 0 bases. Original processing methods: Cell counts per sample came from amplifying reference gene primers. Data came from immunoSEQ multiplex PCR; TCRdb stores just in-frame clones and leaves some out. Clonal size and the V and J genes are those of that table, whereas D and trimming came from the DNA. The sample lists about 200,000 clones, roughly 83% seen once, with 5.6% in the top ten. The chain uses TRBV7-9 and TRBJ2-7; 11 bases fit TRBD1. Sample: PBMCs or T cells enriched from blood (not recorded which). The receptor was derived from a man aged 35 to 55 with acute COVID-19. DNA of the CDR3: TGTGCCAGCAGCCCCCTGGCGGGACAGGGGGGTAGCTCCTACGAGCAGTACTTC. It specifies CASSPLAGQGGSSYEQYF.